Listed below are T cell receptor beta chains from one sample, sequenced in a study of tumor and adjacent non-tumor tissue in lung cancer. Using its own MiXCR run on the multiplex PCR reads, TCRdb lists one record per CDR3 protein. The table has roughly 75,000 distinct CDR3 sequences, about 82% seen once; the top ten hold 51%. Sequencing used distant non-tumor lung tissue. The receptors shown here come from a man between 60 and 75 years old with non-small cell lung cancer. CDR3s include the opening cysteine and the closing phenylalanine or tryptophan. Fields, in order: V gene, clone size, CDR3 protein. Some rows mark clone size as missing; the rest say once, few, many or name a class of expanded clone.

v_call: TRBV11-2; clone_size: -; cdr3_aa: CASSPGPEGKFGGTDTQYF
v_call: TRBV5-1; clone_size: few; cdr3_aa: CASSLGLGDLSSYNEQFF
v_call: TRBV11-2; clone_size: -; cdr3_aa: CAISLVPKDRPSGVNVLTF
v_call: TRBV4-3; clone_size: -; cdr3_aa: CASNQEAVSGANFLTF
v_call: TRBV5-6; clone_size: -; cdr3_aa: CASSATAVPQETHYF
v_call: TRBV4-3; clone_size: many; cdr3_aa: CASSQDTGTGENIQYF
v_call: TRBV29-1; clone_size: -; cdr3_aa: CSVTGDLNTEAFF
v_call: TRBV24-1; clone_size: -; cdr3_aa: CATVGEFNQPHHF
v_call: TRBV29-1; clone_size: -; cdr3_aa: CSVPTASYSYTF
v_call: TRBV12-3/TRBV12-4; clone_size: once; cdr3_aa: CVSSLSQGSPLHF
v_call: TRBV6-2/TRBV6-3; clone_size: once; cdr3_aa: CASNYSDTGELFF
v_call: TRBV5-4; clone_size: -; cdr3_aa: CASSEELAGAQETQYF
v_call: TRBV20-1; clone_size: -; cdr3_aa: CSASQKKNAGGLFF
v_call: TRBV4-3; clone_size: -; cdr3_aa: CASSQRADSVVEQCF
v_call: TRBV11-2; clone_size: -; cdr3_aa: CASITSSGGAREQYF
v_call: TRBV20-1; clone_size: -; cdr3_aa: CSAEPRDSSTNTEYF
v_call: TRBV25-1; clone_size: few; cdr3_aa: CASSGIDSLNQPQHF
v_call: TRBV11-2; clone_size: -; cdr3_aa: CASSLNKRYNSPVHF
v_call: TRBV4-1; clone_size: -; cdr3_aa: CSSKGGLHGYTF
v_call: TRBV29-1; clone_size: -; cdr3_aa: CSIGQLSSYNEQFF
v_call: TRBV6-5; clone_size: -; cdr3_aa: CASSHGGSSGRYNEQFF
v_call: TRBV24-1; clone_size: many; cdr3_aa: CATSDSLAGKTQYF
v_call: TRBV11-3; clone_size: -; cdr3_aa: CASGLVAGGRIDTQYF
v_call: TRBV29-1; clone_size: -; cdr3_aa: CSVVLSVGRYEQFF
v_call: TRBV28; clone_size: -; cdr3_aa: CASTTGPLGLSNQPQHF
v_call: TRBV20-1; clone_size: once; cdr3_aa: CITASGTTDGYTF
v_call: TRBV11-2; clone_size: -; cdr3_aa: CANSPTSGGGTGANVLTF
v_call: TRBV6-5; clone_size: -; cdr3_aa: CASTEGAGGLISRNEQFF
v_call: TRBV20-1; clone_size: -; cdr3_aa: CSAREGAKAYYGYTF
v_call: TRBV6-5; clone_size: large; cdr3_aa: CASSLAGASSGANVLTF
v_call: TRBV20-1; clone_size: -; cdr3_aa: CSARNRFDEQYF
v_call: TRBV4-1; clone_size: few; cdr3_aa: CASSLPGDLGSNEKLFF
v_call: TRBV29-1; clone_size: many; cdr3_aa: CSVGDQPPPYEQYF
v_call: TRBV29-1; clone_size: many; cdr3_aa: CSVAGPSFQFF
v_call: TRBV10-2; clone_size: -; cdr3_aa: CASSESSRTLAGGIDTQYF
v_call: TRBV11-3; clone_size: once; cdr3_aa: CVRSYTGEEAQYF
v_call: TRBV29-1; clone_size: -; cdr3_aa: CSAKGLAGVWNEQFF
v_call: TRBV6-5; clone_size: once; cdr3_aa: CASRDKVGSTDTEYF
v_call: TRBV7-8; clone_size: -; cdr3_aa: CPSSLGPSPTSNQPQHF
v_call: TRBV11-3; clone_size: -; cdr3_aa: CARRLTGGWETQHF
v_call: TRBV7-8; clone_size: -; cdr3_aa: CASSGEDSSNQPQHF
v_call: TRBV4-1; clone_size: -; cdr3_aa: CASSPCGTGDYYSYTF
v_call: TRBV5-4; clone_size: -; cdr3_aa: CANSGRSSGVNVLTF
v_call: TRBV20-1; clone_size: -; cdr3_aa: CSARGVGAGGPSETQYF
v_call: TRBV5-5; clone_size: -; cdr3_aa: CASSLPSVGNDQFF
v_call: TRBV11-3; clone_size: -; cdr3_aa: CVCSLAGPGGRLFF
v_call: TRBV6-1; clone_size: -; cdr3_aa: CASTTSRNTIYF
v_call: TRBV11-2; clone_size: -; cdr3_aa: CASSIGQVQETQYF
v_call: TRBV20-1; clone_size: few; cdr3_aa: CSALGLASSYNVQFF
v_call: TRBV18; clone_size: -; cdr3_aa: CASSPLVGETQYF
v_call: TRBV11-2; clone_size: -; cdr3_aa: CASSLVPKVRPPGASVLTF
v_call: TRBV4-2; clone_size: few; cdr3_aa: CASSQDGAGTSGSNERFF
v_call: TRBV6-1; clone_size: -; cdr3_aa: CANTSGNRDTIYF
v_call: TRBV6-2/TRBV6-3; clone_size: once; cdr3_aa: CAFSYPYSNTEAFF
v_call: TRBV6-5; clone_size: -; cdr3_aa: CAISYTSGSSYEQYF